This T cell receptor beta chain was captured by sequencing in a study of graft-versus-host responses after intestinal transplantation (dated by TCRdb to the early 2020s). For context, the study as a whole: The transplants that recipients received were multivisceral, liver-intestinal, or isolated intestinal. Alloreactive clones were identified by sequencing pre-transplant mixed lymphocyte reaction products and comparing them with unstimulated pre-transplant donor and recipient T cells. After intestinal transplantation, graft-versus-host and host-versus-graft alloreactive T cell clones were followed in the graft, circulation and bone marrow using bulk TCR-beta CDR3 sequencing. Donor T cell macrochimerism was defined as a peak of at least 4% donor T cells among recipient peripheral blood mononuclear cells. Rather than being sequenced by the commercial service, samples from a few later patients were sequenced in-house on an Illumina MiSeq and processed with MiXCR. Of the roughly 26 intestinal transplant recipients enrolled in the cohort, one of whom was a retransplant, a few patients without pretransplant specimens were excluded. All recipients received anti-thymocyte globulin induction followed by maintenance tacrolimus and steroids for around three years.

To prepare the library, the immunoSEQ multiplex PCR assay was applied. For most patients, genomic DNA was isolated using the Qiagen DNeasy Blood and Tissue Kit and was shipped frozen to Adaptive Biotechnologies for TCR sequencing. For most patients, high-throughput TCR-beta CDR3 sequencing of genomic DNA was performed by Adaptive Biotechnologies. Concerning the study's data processing: Adaptive's ImmunoSEQ software supplied the TCR sequencing data for 18 patients, while MiXCR and VDJtools were used to process three other patients. To correct CD4 versus CD8 sorting errors, any sequence found in both subsets at a frequency ratio below 5:1 was removed. CDR3 nucleotide sequences shared between donor and recipient were removed because their origin could not be assigned. At least 2-fold expansion over unstimulated cells and a minimum CFSE-low frequency of 0.002% (template counts) or 0.001% (read counts) were required for clones to be classified as alloreactive. Mappable clones were those detected in sequenced pre-transplant spleen, lymph node, or MLR CFSE-low populations of the donor or recipient. The cumulative frequency of alloreactive clones was calculated as a percentage of all sequences, weighted by copy number. TCRdb obtained this table from immuneACCESS and retained in-frame rearrangements with V and J assigned. These tables miss some clones; where compared with another copy, unresolved V genes account for less than half of the shortfall, and the remainder is unexplained. V, J and clone size derive from that table, while D and trimming were established from the DNA sequence. Present in this sample are more than 95,000 clones, about 88% of which were seen just once. About 0.9% of the sample lies in the top ten.

The time point tag for this specimen amounts to: cells obtained before transplantation from donor or recipient. CD3+CD4+ and CD3+CD8+ populations were FACS-sorted from unstimulated pre-transplant donor and recipient cells taken from spleen or lymph nodes. This clone was recorded once. It lacks a known antigen. Base-call qualities are not available, and no considerably larger clone is one nucleotide away. Results the study describes overall, beyond this receptor: GvH clones were found in recipient bone marrow, and some of the GvH clones appeared earlier in ileal mucosa or blood, which is consistent with an intestinal mucosal origin. Early after transplant, peak levels of circulating GvH clones were associated with declines in HvG clones. The conclusions were limited by the relatively low number and heterogeneity of the intestinal transplant patients. In patients with donor T cell macrochimerism, the allografts had high GvH to HvG T cell clonal ratios.

Taken from the germline V gene, the CDR1 and CDR2 loops are MGHDK and SYGVNS. V and J lose 3 bases and 8 bases, and a span of 17 bases separates them. The CDR3 spans 15 residues, from the cysteine through the phenylalanine. Only the CDR3 part of the read is kept: 45 bases, read in frame from the first base. The sequence was collected from a human donor who received an intestinal transplant. The rearranged segments are TRBV25-1 and TRBJ2-4; the D segment could be TRBD2, given 7 matching bases. The source was unstimulated CD4+ T cells sorted from spleen or lymph node cells, collected before intestinal transplant. In nucleotide form, the sequence is TGTGCCAGCAGTGATCCCGGGGGGCTACTTCACATTCAGTACTTC. It encodes CASSDPGGLLHIQYF.